Listed here is a single T cell receptor (beta chain). Antigen: not known. The sample belongs to a study of a mutant IDH1 vaccine in newly diagnosed glioma. Study results and caveats: Of all patients, roughly 93% showed vaccine-induced immune responses.

Described time point: week 47, end of study. Topical imiquimod was applied with each vaccine dose, which held 300 ug of mutant IDH1 20-mer peptide. Using immunoSEQ multiplex PCR, the repertoire was profiled, and TCRdb retains in-frame clones only, with some absent. This table holds around 54,000 clones, under 85% found once. Germline V gene data show CDR1 as SGHTA and CDR2 as FQGNSA. The CDR3 spans 15 residues. Between the trimmed V and J ends, which lost 0 bases and 4 bases, there was a span of 7 bases. The sequence derives from a woman in her forties or fifties with glioma. The chain is built from TRBV7-2 and TRBJ1-6, with no clear D. Sequenced material: PBMCs, taken from a glioma patient whose treatment included an IDH1 peptide vaccine. The CDR3 is CASSLAGDYNSPLHF. In nucleotides, the CDR3 is TGTGCCAGCAGCTTAGCTGGTGATTATAATTCACCCCTCCACTTT.